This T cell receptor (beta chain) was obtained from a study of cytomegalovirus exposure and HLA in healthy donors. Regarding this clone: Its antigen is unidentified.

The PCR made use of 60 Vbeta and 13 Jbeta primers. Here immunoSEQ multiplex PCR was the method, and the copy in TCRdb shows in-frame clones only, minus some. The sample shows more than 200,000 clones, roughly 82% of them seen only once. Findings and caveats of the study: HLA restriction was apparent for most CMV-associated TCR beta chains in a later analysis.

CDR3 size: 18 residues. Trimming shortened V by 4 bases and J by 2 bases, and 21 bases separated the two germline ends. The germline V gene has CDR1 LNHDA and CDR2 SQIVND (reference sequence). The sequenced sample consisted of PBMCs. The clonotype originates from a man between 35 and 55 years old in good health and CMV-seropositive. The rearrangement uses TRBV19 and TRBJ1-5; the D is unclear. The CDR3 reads CASSKPAVQGDGNQPQHF. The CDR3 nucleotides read TGTGCCAGTAGTAAGCCAGCCGTTCAAGGAGATGGCAATCAGCCCCAGCATTTT.